These 30 T cell receptor beta chains originate from one sample sequenced in a study of identical twins. MiXCR, applied by TCRdb to the 5' RACE reads, yields one record per CDR3 protein. The table records about 250,000 distinct CDR3 sequences, around 8% of them present only once. The same data also contributed to another study, on yellow fever vaccine responses in identical twins.

Sequencing input: CD8+ T cells sorted from blood. These receptors originate from a woman aged 18-29 years in good health.

The chain links TRBV15 to TRBJ2-1, with a weak D call TRBD1 (5 bases). The germline gives CDR1 LNHNV, CDR2 YYDKDF (reference sequence). Trimming removed 0 bases from V and 6 bases from J, with 18 bases in between. This CDR3 has 17 amino acids. CDR3 coding DNA: TGTGCCACCAGCAGAGACAAGGGGTTAGGATTCAGCAATGAGCAGTTCTTC. Amino acid sequence: CATSRDKGLGFSNEQFF.

This clonotype was seen at least ten times. The chain joins TRBV6-5 to TRBJ2-4, with D possibly matching TRBD2 (6 bases). CDR1 is MNHEY, CDR2 SVGAGI, per germline. The CDR3 spans 15 residues. V was pared by 2 bases and J by 1 base, with 9 bases between. The CDR3 nucleotides are TGTGCCAGCAGTTACAGTGGAGGGGCCAAAAACATTCAGTACTTC. This translates into CASSYSGGAKNIQYF.

In its sample, this clonotype was seen many times. DNA of the CDR3: TGCAGCGTTGAACCAGGTGGAGAGACCCAGTACTTC. Protein product: CSVEPGGETQYF. This chain uses TRBV29-1 with TRBJ2-5; D remains ambiguous. Germline V gene lookup returns CDR1 SQVTM and CDR2 ANQGSEA. Trimming removed 2 bases from V and 4 bases from J, with 8 bases in between. The CDR3 sequence is 12 residues long.

This clonotype came up many times. The J gene is TRBJ1-1, the V gene TRBV5-1; 9 positions agree with TRBD1. The germline V gene has CDR1 SGHRS and CDR2 YFSETQ. V gave up 5 bases and J gave up 4 bases; unmatched junction bases: 6. CDR3 length equals 14 residues. CDR3 nucleotide sequence: TGCGCCAGCAGGAGGACAGGGGAGAGCACTGAAGCTTTCTTT. Translated: CASRRTGESTEAFF.

This clonotype was found many times. The chain's CDR3 is CASSQDMGALLFHLFGEQFF. CDR3 nucleotide sequence: TGTGCCAGCAGCCAAGATATGGGTGCGCTGCTTTTTCACCTTTTCGGTGAGCAGTTCTTC. V usage is TRBV3-1 and J usage is TRBJ2-1; D is undetermined. This CDR3 is 20 amino acids long. Germline V gene data show CDR1 as LGHDT and CDR2 as YNNKEL (reference sequence). The V end lost 0 bases, the J end lost 9 bases, and 30 bases lay between the germline ends.

In nucleotides, the CDR3 is TGCGCCAGCAGCGGCGGGAGAAACACAGATACGCAGTATTTT. This codes for CASSGGRNTDTQYF. This chain joins TRBV5-1 and TRBJ2-3; TRBD2 aligns across 7 bases. Germline CDR1 reads SGHRS; CDR2 reads YFSETQ. The CDR3 contains 14 residues. Unmatched junction bases numbered 4, after V lost 4 bases and J lost 2 bases.

Note on this clonotype: Sequence at one end of the junction differs from germline and may be a read error. The chain couples TRBV20-1 to TRBJ2-7; a weak D match, TRBD2 (5 bases). The CDR3 length is 15 residues. From germline, CDR1 is DFQATT and CDR2 SNEGSKA (reference sequence). Here the CDR3 reads CCARDMASYYNEQYF. For the CDR3, the DNA is TGCTGTGCTAGAGATATGGCTAGCTACTATAACGAGCAGTACTTC.

This clonotype was recorded at least ten times. This rearrangement joins TRBV12-3 or TRBV12-4 to TRBJ2-1, with D maybe TRBD1 (5 bases). V was cut by 5 bases and J by 8 bases, with 7 bases left in between. The CDR3 extends over 11 amino acids. The CDR3 reads CASSPRDEQFF. The CDR3 DNA follows: TGTGCCAGCAGTCCCAGGGATGAGCAGTTCTTC.

J is TRBJ2-1 and V is TRBV11-1, with D unclear. The CDR3 is 18 amino acids. Germline V gives CDR1 SGHAT, CDR2 FQDESV (reference sequence). V was shortened by 1 base and J by 0 bases, with 16 bases between the two germline ends. CDR3 amino acids: CASSLELSAVSSYNEQFF. The DNA for the CDR3 is TGTGCCAGCAGCTTAGAGTTGAGCGCGGTGAGCTCCTACAATGAGCAGTTCTTC.

The V call is TRBV11-3, the J call TRBJ2-2; tentatively, D is TRBD1 (6 bases). The CDR3 runs to 15 residues. The ends were cut back, 4 bases at V and 1 base at J, with 10 bases in the middle. Germline assignment: CDR1 SGHNT and CDR2 YENEEA. CDR3 bases: TGTGCCAGCAGCTCAAGGACAGAGAACACCGGGGAGCTGTTTTTT. Protein product: CASSSRTENTGELFF.

The table lists this clonotype with a few counts. This sequence joins TRBV29-1 and TRBJ2-3, with D hard to call. The CDR3 covers 11 residues. From germline, CDR1 is SQVTM and CDR2 ANQGSEA. Trimming shortened V by 7 bases and J by 0 bases, and 5 bases separated the two germline ends. The CDR3 bases are TGCAGCGCTGTCAGCACAGATACGCAGTATTTT. Translating it yields CSAVSTDTQYF.

This clonotype was observed a few times. V is TRBV5-6 and J is TRBJ2-7; 10 bases align to TRBD2. The CDR3 sequence is 18 residues long. The V gene end was trimmed by 4 bases and the J gene end by 2 bases; junction bases not matched to a gene: 15. The V gene's germline CDR1 is SGHDT and CDR2 YYEEEE. The CDR3 spells CASSARFLAGGSPYEQYF. For the CDR3, the DNA is TGTGCCAGCAGCGCACGTTTTTTAGCGGGAGGTTCCCCCTACGAGCAGTACTTC.

This clonotype came up a few times. The gene calls are TRBV7-9 and TRBJ2-1; TRBD2 matches at 11 bases. Unmatched junction bases numbered 5, after V lost 5 bases and J lost 8 bases. CDR3 size: 14 residues. CDR1 and CDR2 (germline): SEHNR, FQNEAQ (reference sequence). This CDR3 is CASSQTSGNHEQFF. The CDR3 DNA reads TGTGCCAGCAGCCAGACTAGCGGGAACCATGAGCAGTTCTTC.

This clonotype has a count of ten or more. CDR3 coding DNA: TGTGCCAGCAGTTTAGCGGGACAGGGGGCATACGAGCAGTACTTC. Its protein is CASSLAGQGAYEQYF. The J gene is TRBJ2-7, the V gene TRBV12-3 or TRBV12-4; 12 bases match TRBD1. The CDR3 runs to 15 residues. V was clipped by 0 bases and J by 4 bases; unmatched bases: 1.

This clonotype has a count of ten or more. V is TRBV11-2 and J is TRBJ1-4; D ambiguous. CDR3 length: 12 residues. Germline CDR1 SGHAT, CDR2 FQNNGV. Between the trimmed V and J ends, which lost 4 bases and 8 bases, there was a span of 8 bases. CDR3 loop: CASSSSWEKLFF. The DNA of the CDR3 is TGTGCCAGCAGCTCGTCCTGGGAAAAACTGTTTTTT.

This clonotype has ten or more counts. The chain employs TRBV4-1 and TRBJ2-7; perhaps D is TRBD1 or TRBD2 (5 bases each). CDR1 is MGHRA and CDR2 is YSYEKL in the germline V gene. V lost 4 bases to trimming and J lost 3 bases, with 13 bases between them. The CDR3 consists of 14 residues. DNA of the CDR3: TGCGCCAGCAGCCCGGGGCTGGGGGACTACGAGCAGTACTTC. This sequence encodes CASSPGLGDYEQYF.

This clonotype was observed a few times. The V gene is TRBV7-9, the J gene TRBJ2-1; D uncertain. The CDR3 spans 12 residues. The germline V gene encodes CDR1 SEHNR and CDR2 FQNEAQ (reference sequence). Trimming stripped 8 bases from V and 1 base from J, with 6 bases between. Here the CDR3 DNA reads TGTGCCAGCGGGGTGTCCTACAATGAGCAGTTCTTC. This encodes CASGVSYNEQFF.

Ten or more counts support this clonotype. The chain combines TRBV27 with TRBJ1-1; TRBD1 agrees at 8 bases. With V trimmed by 5 bases and J by 9 bases, 8 bases remained unmatched. This CDR3 is 13 amino acids long. CDR1 is MNHEY, CDR2 SMNVEV, per germline (reference sequence). CDR3 DNA: TGTGCCAGCAGTCAAAGGGACAGGATTCAAGCTTTCTTT. This sequence encodes CASSQRDRIQAFF.

This clonotype was recorded many times. V and J are TRBV29-1 and TRBJ2-7; possible D gene TRBD2, 6 bases. The CDR3 runs 13 residues. Per the germline V gene, CDR1 is SQVTM and CDR2 is ANQGSEA. V gave up 5 bases and J gave up 0 bases, with 11 bases separating them. CDR3 sequence: CSVFLTSSYEQYF. The CDR3 DNA sequence: TGCAGCGTTTTCCTGACTAGCTCCTACGAGCAGTACTTC.

The chain carries TRBV27 and TRBJ2-1; D possibly uses TRBD1 or TRBD2 (8 bases each). CDR1 and CDR2 from the germline V gene are MNHEY and SMNVEV (reference sequence). The CDR3 consists of 18 residues. V gave up 6 bases and J gave up 6 bases, with 27 bases separating them. In DNA form, the CDR3 reads TGTGCCAGCAGCCGACAGGGGTTGCCGGGAGGGCCCTCCAATGAGCAGTTCTTC. Translation: CASSRQGLPGGPSNEQFF.

This clonotype was seen more than once but under ten times. This CDR3 is CASSQVLGVSYEQYF. CDR3 DNA: TGTGCCAGCAGCCAAGTGTTAGGGGTCTCCTACGAGCAGTACTTC. J is TRBJ2-7 and V is TRBV3-1; weak D call: TRBD1 (5 bases). Germline CDR1 reads LGHDT; CDR2 reads YNNKEL (reference sequence). Trimming took 1 base from V and 0 from J, leaving 10 bases between them. The CDR3 is 15 amino acids.

V and J are TRBV28 and TRBJ2-1, with 8 nucleotides matching TRBD2. Germline lookup yields CDR1 MDHEN and CDR2 SYDVKM. The CDR3 extends over 15 amino acids. V shed 6 bases and J 4 bases; nucleotides not matched to a gene: 8. The DNA for the CDR3 is TGTGCCAGCAGCTTGAACCGGGGGGGTTACAATGAGCAGTTCTTC. Translation gives CASSLNRGGYNEQFF.

There are a few counts of this clonotype. The V gene is TRBV7-6, the J gene TRBJ1-1, with D uncertain. V was cut by 5 bases and J by 4 bases, with 11 bases left in between. The CDR3 extends over 13 amino acids. Germline V lookup: CDR1 SGHVS, CDR2 FNYEAQ. CDR3 in amino acids: CASSAPTGTEAFF. The CDR3 coding sequence is TGTGCCAGCAGCGCCCCCACGGGCACTGAAGCTTTCTTT.

This clonotype was seen many times. The chain combines TRBV21-1 with TRBJ1-6; the DNA was not compared with TRBD1, the D call given in the table. TRBV21-1 is a pseudogene segment. This CDR3 spans 14 amino acids. The CDR3 region has the DNA TGTGCCAGCACTAAAAACGAGGGGTATTCACCCCTCCACTTT. Translation gives CASTKNEGYSPLHF.

The gene calls are TRBV12-3 or TRBV12-4 and TRBJ1-1; D is undetermined. Trimming cost V 4 bases and J 1 base, with 7 bases left between them. The CDR3 covers 13 residues. This CDR3 is CASSSEENTEAFF. The DNA for the CDR3 is TGTGCCAGCAGTTCCGAAGAGAACACTGAAGCTTTCTTT.

The CDR3 DNA reads as TGTGCCAGCAGTCCTATGACTAGTTGGTACGAGCAGTACTTC. Translated: CASSPMTSWYEQYF. The rearrangement links TRBV28 to TRBJ2-7, with D possibly matching TRBD2 (6 bases). The V gene lost 5 bases and the J gene lost 4 bases, with 15 bases spanning the gap. The CDR3 has 14 residues. Germline V gene lookup returns CDR1 MDHEN and CDR2 SYDVKM. Drawing the rest from reference TRBV28 and TRBJ2-7, the complete variable domain is DVKVTQSSRYLVKRTGEKVFLECVQDMDHENMFWYRQDPGLGLRLIYFSYDVKMKEKGDIPEGYSVSREKKERFSLILESASTNQTSMYLCASSPMTSWYEQYFGPGTRLTVT.

This clonotype was recorded a few times. The rearrangement uses TRBV20-1 and TRBJ2-1, with 15 bases that match TRBD2. From germline, CDR1 is DFQATT and CDR2 SNEGSKA (reference sequence). The CDR3 is made up of 15 amino acids. Germline trimming cut 6 bases from V and 6 bases from J; bases unmatched to any gene: 6. For the CDR3, the DNA is TGCAGTGCCCCGGGACTAGCGGGAGGAGGCAATGAGCAGTTCTTC. Translating it yields CSAPGLAGGGNEQFF.

This clonotype came up many times. This sequence joins TRBV6-2 or TRBV6-3 and TRBJ2-1; 10 nucleotides match TRBD2. Trimming cost V 7 bases and J 7 bases; bases outside gene matches: 7. This CDR3 has 14 amino acids. Per the germline V gene, CDR1 is MNHEY and CDR2 is SVGEGT. The CDR3 DNA follows: TGTGCCAGCATTCAGGGACTAGCGTCAAATGAGCAGTTCTTC. It encodes CASIQGLASNEQFF.

This clonotype was counted between two and nine times. As DNA, the CDR3 is TGTGCCAGCAGGTCAAGTGGAGGATACGAGCAGTACTTC. This gives the protein CASRSSGGYEQYF. The chain joins TRBV9 to TRBJ2-7, with D possibly being TRBD2 (5 bases). Trimming removed 5 bases at V and 4 bases at J, with 13 bases between. Germline V gene lookup returns CDR1 SGDLS and CDR2 YYNGEE. CDR3 length: 13 residues.

In its sample, this clonotype was seen many times. The gene calls are TRBV4-3 and TRBJ2-7; D is perhaps TRBD1 or TRBD2 (5 bases each). V dropped 3 bases and J dropped 0 bases, with 9 bases sitting between them. Germline assignment: CDR1 LGHNA and CDR2 YSLEER. The length of the CDR3 is 14 residues. The CDR3 here is CASSQGVPSYEQYF. CDR3 DNA: TGCGCCAGCAGCCAGGGGGTACCCTCCTACGAGCAGTACTTC.